This T cell receptor (beta chain) was found in a study of PD-1 blockade in classical Hodgkin lymphoma (dated by TCRdb to 2018 to 2021). Turning to the overall study: Nivolumab dosing was 3 mg/kg intravenously every 2 weeks, continuing until either disease progression or unacceptable toxicity. The study used TCR beta sequencing and CyTOF to define a peripheral blood immune signature of response to PD-1 blockade in classical Hodgkin lymphoma. Overall results and qualifications from the work: A significant rise by C4D1 was seen in CD4+ but not CD8+ TCR diversity (p=0.0027 vs p=0.16), with the rise being most apparent in complete responders (p=0.02). Trial patients achieving complete response had baseline diversity similar to newly diagnosed patients, whereas partial responders and progressors had significantly lower diversity. Baseline TCR diversity was reported to be lower in newly diagnosed patients than in healthy donors and to be lower still in relapsed/refractory patients. Only a single clinical trial cohort was studied, and what caused the repertoire differences, possibly disease activity or prior therapy, remained undefined. Lower diversity was observed in patients in whom nivolumab was started less than 1 year after ASCT, and these patients were excluded from later analyses so that confounding by immune reconstitution would be avoided.

Regarding this clone: Its antigen is currently not known. No much larger clone exists at a distance of one base, and base qualities are not known.

The Qiagen DNeasy kit was used to extract genomic DNA both from unsorted PBMCs and from the negatively selected CD4+ and CD8+ fractions. TCR beta CDR3 regions were subjected to amplification by immunoSEQ multiplex PCR with primers that anneal to V and J segments. A synthetic immune receptor repertoire was used to minimize amplification bias, and any remaining bias was removed computationally after sequencing. Processing in the source paper ran as follows. Repertoire diversity was quantified as the Shannon entropy index using custom Python scripts. Unsorted, CD4+ and CD8+ repertoires were analyzed separately, except in combined analyses where CD4+ and CD8+ sequences were merged in silico. Clonal expansion was defined as a frequency increase of at least 2-fold after treatment compared with C1D1, and clones undetected at baseline were assigned a pseudocount of 0.5. Singleton clones were defined as clones with 0 or 1 copy at C1D1, and non-singleton clones were defined as clones with 2 or more copies. Clones expanded in unsorted samples were assigned a CD4+, CD8+ or unknown annotation through matching of protein sequences in sorted samples from the same patient. Diversity changes from C1D1 to C4D1 were tested in paired samples using Wilcoxon tests. The source is immuneACCESS, and TCRdb retained only in-frame sequences with V and J called. Part of the clones is not carried over; for the studies checked, unresolved V genes explain less than half of this, and the remainder is unexplained. That table is the source of V, J and clone size, and D and trimming were worked out from the DNA. The sample profile shows tens of thousands of clones; 73% of them were found once. Around 16% of the sample is taken by the ten largest.

According to the study, the label for this sample's time point signals: cycle 2 day 1 (C2D1) of nivolumab. All trial patients had relapsed after autologous stem cell transplantation, with cohorts A, B and C differing in prior brentuximab vedotin exposure. The trial cohort was composed of under 70 patients with relapsed/refractory classical Hodgkin lymphoma, for whom complete response, partial response or progressive disease was recorded as best overall response. Trial patients were treated with single-agent nivolumab in the multi-cohort phase II CheckMate 205 trial. Best overall response was determined by an independent review committee according to the 2007 International Working Group response criteria. PBMCs from the trial were collected at three points: immediately before nivolumab initiation (C1D1), and during therapy at cycle 2 day 1 and cycle 4 day 1. Peripheral blood was collected in 8 mL Vacutainer Cell Preparation Tubes, from which PBMCs were isolated by centrifugation and then cryopreserved.

Taken from cysteine to phenylalanine, the CDR3 has 11 residues. Kept here is only the CDR3 DNA, which spans 33 bases and is read in frame from base 1. The germline V gene (reference sequence) specifies GTSNPN as CDR1 and SVGIG as CDR2. Trimming removed 5 bases from V and 6 bases from J, leaving 9 bases between the germline ends. The receptor chain draws on TRBV30 and TRBJ2-3; the D gene identity is not certain. The sample was peripheral blood mononuclear cells (PBMCs), taken before the second cycle of nivolumab. The sequence was obtained from a human donor with classical Hodgkin lymphoma. The CDR3 here reads CAWWDVDTQYF. The DNA sequence is TGTGCCTGGTGGGATGTTGATACGCAGTATTTT.